A selection of T cell receptor beta chains follows, all from one sample in a study of blood T cell repertoires in COVID-19. Sequenced by immunoSEQ multiplex PCR; TCRdb stores in-frame clones only, minus some. The table has 350,000 to 450,000 clones, approximately 91% seen once. Sequenced material: peripheral blood. The receptors stem from a woman aged 40-49 years with COVID-19, enrolled during active disease. CDR3s include the opening cysteine and the closing phenylalanine or tryptophan. The D gene is left open where the match is weak. Clone size is shown for a subset of rows, as once, few, many or a class of expanded clone.

D: NA
size: NA
V: TRBV4-1
J: TRBJ1-1
DNA: TGCGCCAGCAGCTACCGGGACACTGAAGCTTTCTTT
CDR3: CASSYRDTEAFF

D: NA
size: NA
V: TRBV5-4
J: TRBJ1-2
DNA: TGTGCCAGCAGCCTGGACAGCCTACCTAACTATGGCTACACCTTC
CDR3: CASSLDSLPNYGYTF

D: NA
size: NA
V: TRBV9
J: TRBJ1-2
DNA: TGTGCCAGCAGCGTATCGGGTAGGCAGAACTATGGCTACACCTTC
CDR3: CASSVSGRQNYGYTF

D: NA
size: few
V: TRBV7-6
J: TRBJ1-1
DNA: TGTGCCAGCAGCGTACAGAATCTGATGAACACTGAAGCTTTCTTT
CDR3: CASSVQNLMNTEAFF

D: NA
size: NA
V: TRBV28
J: TRBJ1-1
DNA: TGTGCCAGCAGTTTAAGACAAATTGAAGCTTTCTTT
CDR3: CASSLRQIEAFF

D: NA
size: NA
V: TRBV5-6
J: TRBJ2-7
DNA: TGTGCCAGCACCGTGTGGGGGGTATATTCCTACGAGCAGTACTTC
CDR3: CASTVWGVYSYEQYF

D: NA
size: NA
V: TRBV28
J: TRBJ2-7
DNA: TGTGCCAGCAGTTCCTCAGGGTTCTACGAGCAGTACTTC
CDR3: CASSSSGFYEQYF

D: NA
size: NA
V: TRBV28
J: TRBJ1-2
DNA: TGTGCCAGCAGTTCGGGTGGGGGGGCGGAGTACTATGGCTACACCTTC
CDR3: CASSSGGGAEYYGYTF

D: NA
size: NA
V: TRBV7-9
J: TRBJ1-1
DNA: TGTGCCAGCAGCTTCATCGGAGCCACTGAAGCTTTCTTT
CDR3: CASSFIGATEAFF

D: NA
size: NA
V: TRBV27
J: TRBJ1-2
DNA: TGTGCCAGCAGGGGCGCCGGCTATGGCTACACCTTC
CDR3: CASRGAGYGYTF

D: NA
size: NA
V: TRBV29-1
J: TRBJ2-7
DNA: TGCGGTGCAGGGATCGCCTACGAGCAGTACTTC
CDR3: CGAGIAYEQYF

D: NA
size: NA
V: TRBV6-1
J: TRBJ1-1
DNA: TGTGCCAGCAGTGAGGTATCGGAGACTGAAGCTTTCTTT
CDR3: CASSEVSETEAFF

D: TRBD1
size: NA
V: TRBV19
J: TRBJ1-5
DNA: TGTGCCAGTAGTCGGGGACAGGGCCCCAATCAGCCCCAGCATTTT
CDR3: CASSRGQGPNQPQHF

D: TRBD1
size: NA
V: TRBV28
J: TRBJ1-5
DNA: TGTGCCAGCAGTCCAAACGGACAGGGTAATCAGCCCCAGCATTTT
CDR3: CASSPNGQGNQPQHF

D: NA
size: NA
V: TRBV4-3
J: TRBJ1-3
DNA: TGCGCCAGCAGCCAAGATCGCACAGCAGGAAACACCATATATTTT
CDR3: CASSQDRTAGNTIYF

D: NA
size: NA
V: TRBV10-3
J: TRBJ1-2
DNA: TGTGCCATCGGGTCGGGAGAGGCGGAGGTTAATGGCTACACCTTC
CDR3: CAIGSGEAEVNGYTF

D: TRBD1
size: NA
V: TRBV19
J: TRBJ1-1
DNA: TGTGCCAGTAGCAAACCGGGACAGGGGACGGGATATACTGAAGCTTTCTTT
CDR3: CASSKPGQGTGYTEAFF

D: TRBD2
size: once
V: TRBV28
J: TRBJ2-1
DNA: TGTGCCAGCACCTTTCTTCTACTAGCGGGGGAGTACAATGAGCAGTTCTTC
CDR3: CASTFLLLAGEYNEQFF

D: TRBD1
size: NA
V: TRBV7-9
J: TRBJ2-1
DNA: TGTGCCAGCAGCCCTGGGGGTAAGACAGGGCTCAATGAGCAATTCTTC
CDR3: CASSPGGKTGLNEQFF

D: NA
size: once
V: TRBV30
J: TRBJ1-2
DNA: TGTGCCTGGAGTGTGGCAGGGGCACGGGGCTACACCTTC
CDR3: CAWSVAGARGYTF

D: NA
size: NA
V: TRBV3-1/TRBV3-2
J: TRBJ2-1
DNA: TGTGCCAGCAGCCGGATCGCTTTTAGCGGCTACAATGAGCAGTTCTTC
CDR3: CASSRIAFSGYNEQFF

D: TRBD2
size: NA
V: TRBV5-1
J: TRBJ2-7
DNA: TGCGCCAGCAGCCGGACTAGCGGATACTACGAGCAGTACTTC
CDR3: CASSRTSGYYEQYF

D: TRBD2
size: NA
V: TRBV27
J: TRBJ2-3
DNA: TGTGCCAGCAGTTTAGGGGCGGGGGGGAGGACAGATACGCAGTATTTT
CDR3: CASSLGAGGRTDTQYF

D: NA
size: NA
V: TRBV28
J: TRBJ1-2
DNA: TGTGCCAGCAGTTCGGTGGTCTATGGCTACACCTTC
CDR3: CASSSVVYGYTF

D: NA
size: NA
V: TRBV27
J: TRBJ1-1
DNA: TGTGCCAGCATTCTCGGGGGTCAGAACACTGAAGCTTTCTTT
CDR3: CASILGGQNTEAFF

D: NA
size: once
V: TRBV24-1
J: TRBJ1-1
DNA: TGTGCCACCAGTGATGGAGGGGCGGGGAACACTGAAGCTTTCTTT
CDR3: CATSDGGAGNTEAFF

D: NA
size: NA
V: TRBV30
J: TRBJ1-2
DNA: TGTGCCTGGAGTGTCCACCTCGGGGGGAGCTATGGCTACACCTTC
CDR3: CAWSVHLGGSYGYTF

D: TRBD2
size: once
V: TRBV7-8
J: TRBJ2-1
DNA: TGTGCCAGCAGCTTAAACAGCGGGGGGGCCCTCTCCAATGAGCAGTTCTTC
CDR3: CASSLNSGGALSNEQFF

D: NA
size: NA
V: TRBV7-2
J: TRBJ1-1
DNA: TGTGCCAGCAGCCCCAATGGGGGGGTAAGCACTGAAGCTTTCTTT
CDR3: CASSPNGGVSTEAFF

D: NA
size: NA
V: TRBV28
J: TRBJ1-1
DNA: TGTGCCAGCAGTTTTCAGGGAAACACTGAAGCTTTCTTT
CDR3: CASSFQGNTEAFF

D: NA
size: few
V: TRBV29-1
J: TRBJ2-7
DNA: TGCAGCGTTGGTCCCCCGGGAAGGGACGAGCAGTACTTC
CDR3: CSVGPPGRDEQYF

D: NA
size: NA
V: TRBV7-3
J: TRBJ1-1
DNA: TGTGCCAGCAGCCAGGGACACACGAACACTGAAGCTTTCTTT
CDR3: CASSQGHTNTEAFF

D: NA
size: once
V: TRBV6-5
J: TRBJ1-2
DNA: TGTGCCAGCAGTTACCCGGGCAGGGGAAGCTACACCTTC
CDR3: CASSYPGRGSYTF

D: NA
size: NA
V: TRBV28
J: TRBJ1-1
DNA: TGTGCCAGCAGACCGAAGTTTGACAGTACGTGGAACACTGAAGCTTTCTTT
CDR3: CASRPKFDSTWNTEAFF

D: NA
size: NA
V: TRBV19
J: TRBJ1-1
DNA: TGTGCCAGTAGTCAACGGGAAAGCCAGGCTTTCTTT
CDR3: CASSQRESQAFF

D: NA
size: NA
V: TRBV3-1/TRBV3-2
J: TRBJ1-3
DNA: TGTGCCAGCAGCCAGGCCAGAAGACAGCTCTCTGGAAACACCATATATTTT
CDR3: CASSQARRQLSGNTIYF

D: NA
size: NA
V: TRBV10-3
J: TRBJ2-7
DNA: TGTGCCATCAGTGAGTCGTGGGGCAGGAGTTACGAGCAGTACTTC
CDR3: CAISESWGRSYEQYF

D: NA
size: NA
V: TRBV6-2/TRBV6-3
J: TRBJ2-7
DNA: TGTGCCAGCAGTTACTCAGCCGACGAGCAGTACTTC
CDR3: CASSYSADEQYF

D: NA
size: NA
V: TRBV4-3
J: TRBJ2-7
DNA: TGCGCCAGCAGCCAAGATATGTACGGGGGAAGCTACGAGCAGTACTTC
CDR3: CASSQDMYGGSYEQYF

D: TRBD1
size: NA
V: TRBV5-4
J: TRBJ2-3
DNA: TGTGCCAGCAGCGGAAACAGGGGGCGTACAGATACGCAGTATTTT
CDR3: CASSGNRGRTDTQYF

D: NA
size: once
V: TRBV28
J: TRBJ2-1
DNA: TGTGCCAGCAGTTTTAGGGGAACTAAGGACAATGAGCAGTTCTTC
CDR3: CASSFRGTKDNEQFF

D: NA
size: NA
V: TRBV14
J: TRBJ1-1
DNA: TGTGCCAGCAGCCTGGTACATCCCGACAGTTACACTGAAGCTTTCTTT
CDR3: CASSLVHPDSYTEAFF

D: NA
size: few
V: TRBV18
J: TRBJ1-1
DNA: TGTGCCAGCTCACCTTCCCCGGACATGAACACTGAAGCTTTCTTT
CDR3: CASSPSPDMNTEAFF

D: NA
size: few
V: TRBV5-1
J: TRBJ1-1
DNA: TGCGCCAGCAGCTTGGCCGGTGGGCAGCCCCCGAACACTGAAGCTTTCTTT
CDR3: CASSLAGGQPPNTEAFF

D: NA
size: NA
V: TRBV27
J: TRBJ2-1
DNA: TGTGCCAGCAGATTTGCCGGACTCTACAATGAGCAGTTCTTC
CDR3: CASRFAGLYNEQFF

D: TRBD1
size: NA
V: TRBV7-2
J: TRBJ2-5
DNA: TGTGCCAGCAGCTTACGGTTGACAGGGGGGGAGACCCAGTACTTC
CDR3: CASSLRLTGGETQYF

D: TRBD1
size: NA
V: TRBV28
J: TRBJ1-5
DNA: TGTGCCAGCAGCCGGACCCGACAGGGGGCGGGGGGTCAGCCCCAGCATTTT
CDR3: CASSRTRQGAGGQPQHF

D: TRBD1
size: NA
V: TRBV7-2
J: TRBJ1-2
DNA: TGTGCCAGCAGCTTAGGAGGCGTTGGGGACAGAGCTAACTATGGCTACACCTTC
CDR3: CASSLGGVGDRANYGYTF

D: NA
size: NA
V: TRBV19
J: TRBJ2-7
DNA: TGTGCCAGTAGTATAGAGGGGGCCGGCCGCTCCTACGAGCAGTACTTC
CDR3: CASSIEGAGRSYEQYF

D: TRBD2
size: NA
V: TRBV18
J: TRBJ2-1
DNA: TGTGCCAGCGCGGACGGACTAGCGGGGGTCAATGAGCAGTTCTTC
CDR3: CASADGLAGVNEQFF

D: TRBD1
size: NA
V: TRBV5-1
J: TRBJ2-2
DNA: TGCGCCAGCAGCCTCGCGACAGGGTGGAACACCGGGGAGCTGTTTTTT
CDR3: CASSLATGWNTGELFF